This T cell receptor beta chain came from a study of blood T cell repertoires in COVID-19. Sequencing was performed with immunoSEQ multiplex PCR; in TCRdb, only in-frame clones are kept and a portion is missing. The data hold a few hundred thousand clones, with about nine tenths observed a single time. Recruits, aged about 18 to 100 years, lived in approximately 26 US areas. Participants reported their clinical history, and cohort assignment relied on those reports. Symptom resolution, clearance, or two negative PCRs marked donors in Cohort 3 as recovered. The V gene end was trimmed by 1 base and the J gene end by 3 bases; junction bases not matched to a gene: 9. Germline CDR1 SGHAT, CDR2 FQNNGV. CDR3 length: 17 amino acids.

The genes are TRBV11-2 and TRBJ1-1; TRBD1 aligns across 9 bases. This TCR was recovered from a woman aged 60-75 years who had recovered from COVID-19. Source material: PBMCs or T cells enriched from blood (not recorded which). DNA of the CDR3: TGTGCCAGCAGCTTAGTATTTTTGCGGACAGGGGACACTGAAGCTTTCTTT. Translation: CASSLVFLRTGDTEAFF. The whole variable domain, filled in from reference TRBV11-2 and TRBJ1-1, reads EAGVAQSPRYKIIEKRQSVAFWCNPISGHATLYWYQQILGQGPKLLIQFQNNGVVDDSQLPKDRFSAERLKGVDSTLKIQPAKLEDSAVYLCASSLVFLRTGDTEAFFGQGTRLTVV.